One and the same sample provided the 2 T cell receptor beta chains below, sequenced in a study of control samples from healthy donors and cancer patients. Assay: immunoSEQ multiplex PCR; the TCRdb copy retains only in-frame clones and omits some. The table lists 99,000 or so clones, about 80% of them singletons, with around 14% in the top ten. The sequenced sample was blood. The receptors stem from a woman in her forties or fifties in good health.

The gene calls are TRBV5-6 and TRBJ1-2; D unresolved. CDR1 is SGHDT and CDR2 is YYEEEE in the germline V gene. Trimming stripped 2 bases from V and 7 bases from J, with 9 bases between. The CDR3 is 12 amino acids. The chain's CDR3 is CASSLVVGGYTF. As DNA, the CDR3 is TGTGCCAGCAGCTTAGTTGTTGGTGGCTACACCTTC.

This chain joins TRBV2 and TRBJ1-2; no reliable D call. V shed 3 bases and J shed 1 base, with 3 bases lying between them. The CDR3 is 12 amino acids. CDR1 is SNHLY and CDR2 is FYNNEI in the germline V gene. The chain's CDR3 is CASSDDNYGYTF. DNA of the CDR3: TGTGCCAGCAGTGATGATAACTATGGCTACACCTTC.